These 18 T cell receptor beta chains were all obtained from the same sample, sequenced in a study of cytomegalovirus exposure and HLA in healthy donors. The PCR had 60 Vbeta and 13 Jbeta primers. Assay: immunoSEQ multiplex PCR; the TCRdb copy retains only in-frame clones and omits some. The sample has 90,000 to 120,000 clones; over 60% are singletons. The specimen sequenced was PBMCs. The source is a male donor in good health and CMV-seronegative.

This clone turned up a few times. V gene TRBV5-1 combines with J gene TRBJ1-4, with 7 bases matching TRBD1. The ends lost 4 bases at V and 4 bases at J; junction bases unmatched: 7. CDR1 and CDR2 from the germline V gene are SGHRS and YFSETQ. This CDR3 is 15 amino acids long. Written as DNA, the CDR3 is TGCGCCAGCAGCACTAACAGGGGCCTTAATGAAAAACTGTTTTTT. Translated, it gives CASSTNRGLNEKLFF.

The chain combines TRBV7-3 with TRBJ2-5; the match to TRBD2 covers 16 bases. The germline CDR1 and CDR2 sequences are SGHTA and FQGTGA. V was pared by 4 bases and J by 5 bases, with 4 bases of the junction left unmatched. CDR3 size: 16 residues. CDR3 amino acids: CASSSGTSGRGETQYF. DNA for the CDR3: TGTGCCAGCAGCTCTGGGACTAGCGGGAGGGGGGAGACCCAGTACTTC.

The genes are TRBV6-1 and TRBJ2-3, with TRBD2 identical over 9 bases. The CDR3 is 15 residues long. Germline assignment: CDR1 MNHNS and CDR2 SASEGT. Trimming removed 4 bases from V and 6 bases from J; junction bases left unmatched: 8. The CDR3 DNA is TGTGCCAGCAGTGGACACCGCGGGAGGGGTGATACGCAGTATTTT. Its translation is CASSGHRGRGDTQYF.

This clone was recorded once. The rearrangement uses TRBV15 and TRBJ1-3; D gene ambiguous. The germline V gene encodes CDR1 LNHNV and CDR2 YYDKDF (reference sequence). Between the trimmed V and J ends, which lost 4 bases and 4 bases, there was a span of 14 bases. The CDR3 is 15 residues long. Written as DNA, the CDR3 is TGTGCCACCAGCAATCGATCGCCGGGGGGAAACACCATATATTTT. This gives the protein CATSNRSPGGNTIYF.

This chain connects TRBV19 to TRBJ2-5; D is unresolved. This CDR3 region has 15 residues. The germline V gene encodes CDR1 LNHDA and CDR2 SQIVND (reference sequence). V shed 6 bases and J shed 3 bases, with 17 bases lying between them. The chain's CDR3 is CASSPAQILKETQYF. DNA of the CDR3: TGTGCCAGTAGCCCCGCCCAGATCTTGAAAGAGACCCAGTACTTC.

This chain links TRBV5-8 with TRBJ2-5; no firm D call. Germline-derived CDR1 and CDR2 are SGHTS and YDEGEE. CDR3 length: 11 amino acids. The V gene lost 0 bases and the J gene lost 13 bases, with 10 bases spanning the gap. The CDR3 DNA follows: TGTGCCAGCAGCTTGGAGGCAGGTTGGTACTTC. This sequence encodes CASSLEAGWYF.

The chain carries TRBV28 and TRBJ2-4; D might be TRBD1 (6 bases). There are 18 residues in the CDR3. V lost 2 bases to trimming and J lost 1 base, with 18 bases between them. The germline V gene encodes CDR1 MDHEN and CDR2 SYDVKM. The CDR3 is CASSLGSWQGNAKNIQYF. The CDR3, as DNA: TGTGCCAGCAGTTTAGGTTCTTGGCAGGGGAATGCCAAAAACATTCAGTACTTC.

The J gene is TRBJ2-3, the V gene TRBV7-2, with TRBD2 as a possible D gene (5 bases). Germline CDR1 and CDR2: SGHTA and FQGNSA. The V end was cut by 2 bases, the J end by 1 base, with 10 bases between. The CDR3 extends over 15 amino acids. CDR3 protein: CASSLMGRGTDTQYF. CDR3 DNA sequence: TGTGCCAGCAGCTTAATGGGGAGAGGCACAGATACGCAGTATTTT.

As to this clone: Because the CDR3 is missing its conserved closing phenylalanine or tryptophan, this is likely a read error. Because the CDR3's place on the DNA is in doubt, the DNA is left out and the CDR3 is given as listed by TCRdb. The chain employs TRBV5-1 and TRBJ2-7; TRBD1 was called by the table and not checked on the DNA. Germline CDR1 is SGHRS and CDR2 is YFSETQ. The CDR3 length equals 13 residues, ends included. The CDR3: CASRYFDRAECLA.

J is TRBJ2-7 and V is TRBV5-8; 8 nucleotides line up with TRBD1. The length of the CDR3 is 14 residues. After removal of 7 bases from V and 1 base from J, the junction contained 7 bases not matched to a gene. In germline, CDR1 is SGHTS, CDR2 YDEGEE. As DNA, the CDR3 is TGTGCCAGCGGCCCCCGGGACAGGTCCTACGAGCAGTACTTC. Amino acid sequence: CASGPRDRSYEQYF.

The chain links TRBV4-1 to TRBJ1-5, with 10 bases lining up with TRBD1. The germline V gene encodes CDR1 MGHRA and CDR2 YSYEKL. This CDR3 comprises 15 residues. The ends lost 4 bases at V and 7 bases at J; junction bases unmatched: 7. The CDR3: CASSLRDRGRQPQHF. The CDR3 DNA sequence: TGCGCCAGCAGCCTACGGGACAGGGGCAGGCAGCCCCAGCATTTT.

The V gene is TRBV7-2, the J gene TRBJ1-1, with TRBD1 matching over 8 bases. The junction had 1 base not matched to a gene; V was cut back by 3 bases and J by 1 base. Germline loops: CDR1 SGHTA, CDR2 FQGNSA. The CDR3 loop spans 14 amino acids. The DNA of the CDR3 is TGTGCCAGCAGCTTTGACAGGGGGAACACTGAAGCTTTCTTT. It yields the protein CASSFDRGNTEAFF.

This sequence joins TRBV15 and TRBJ1-5; tentative D call: TRBD1 (5 bases). CDR1 is LNHNV and CDR2 is YYDKDF in the germline V gene (reference sequence). CDR3 length: 19 amino acids. Trimming took off 0 bases at V and 1 base at J, with 19 bases between the two ends. DNA of the CDR3: TGTGCCACCAGCAGAGAAAGGCTACTGGGGGGATCCAGCAATCAGCCCCAGCATTTT. It is translated as CATSRERLLGGSSNQPQHF. Variable domain in full (rest from reference TRBV15 and TRBJ1-5): DAMVIQNPRYQVTQFGKPVTLSCSQTLNHNVMYWYQQKSSQAPKLLFHYYDKDFNNEADTPDNFQSRRPNTSFCFLDIRSPGLGDTAMYLCATSRERLLGGSSNQPQHFGDGTRLSIL.

The table lists this clone with a few counts. The CDR3 region has the DNA TGTGCCAGCAGTGATGGACTAGCGACCTACAATGAGCAGTTCTTC. Protein: CASSDGLATYNEQFF. The V and J genes are TRBV6-1 and TRBJ2-1; TRBD2 matches 9 bases. V shed 3 bases and J 2 bases; nucleotides not matched to a gene: 2. There are 15 residues in the CDR3. Germline V gene lookup returns CDR1 MNHNS and CDR2 SASEGT.

Written as DNA, the CDR3 is TGTGCCAGCAGCTTACAACCGGGAGGTGAAGCTTTCTTT. It is translated as CASSLQPGGEAFF. The genes are TRBV7-6 and TRBJ1-1; D gene unclear. Germline CDR1 is SGHVS and CDR2 is FNYEAQ. V shed 2 bases and J shed 7 bases, with 11 bases lying between them. This CDR3 spans 13 amino acids.

This clone was observed a few times. CDR3 DNA: TGTGCCAGCAGCTTGAGCGGATATCAGCCCCAGCATTTT. Protein product: CASSLSGYQPQHF. This sequence joins TRBV7-6 and TRBJ1-5, with D uncertain. The CDR3 is 13 residues long. With 3 bases removed from V and 5 bases from J, the gap between germline ends came to 8 bases. Germline CDR1 and CDR2: SGHVS and FNYEAQ.

The chain has TRBV7-9 and TRBJ1-1; the D gene is possibly TRBD1 (5 bases). Germline V gives CDR1 SEHNR, CDR2 FQNEAQ (reference sequence). CDR3 length: 15 amino acids. Trimming shortened V by 5 bases and J by 6 bases, and 19 bases separated the two germline ends. The CDR3 reads CASSQTEGRASEAFF. The CDR3 DNA sequence: TGTGCCAGCAGCCAAACGGAAGGCAGGGCATCTGAAGCTTTCTTT.

The chain carries TRBV2 and TRBJ1-2; D is unclear. V was shortened by 5 bases and J by 4 bases, with 14 bases between the two germline ends. Germline CDR1 is SNHLY and CDR2 is FYNNEI. The CDR3 sequence is 14 residues long. The CDR3, as DNA: TGTGCCAGCAGTCTTCTGGGCGAGCTCTATGGCTACACCTTC. As protein: CASSLLGELYGYTF.